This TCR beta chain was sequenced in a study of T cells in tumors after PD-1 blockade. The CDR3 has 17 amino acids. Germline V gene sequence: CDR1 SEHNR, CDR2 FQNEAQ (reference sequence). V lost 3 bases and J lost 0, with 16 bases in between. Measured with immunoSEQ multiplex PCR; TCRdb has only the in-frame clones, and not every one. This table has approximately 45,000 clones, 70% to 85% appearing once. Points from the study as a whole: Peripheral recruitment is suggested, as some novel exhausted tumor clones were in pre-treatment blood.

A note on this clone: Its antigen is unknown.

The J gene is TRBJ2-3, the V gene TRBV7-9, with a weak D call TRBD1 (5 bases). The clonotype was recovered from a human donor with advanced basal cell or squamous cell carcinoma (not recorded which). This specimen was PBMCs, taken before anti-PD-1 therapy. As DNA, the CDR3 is TGTGCCAGCAGCTTGGGTGTCCAGGGTTCGAGCACAGATACGCAGTATTTT. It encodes CASSLGVQGSSTDTQYF.